Listed here are 9 T cell receptor beta chains from one sample, sequenced in a study of blood T cell repertoires in COVID-19. Sequenced by immunoSEQ multiplex PCR; TCRdb stores in-frame clones only, minus some. The repertoire holds a few hundred thousand clones, about 86% seen once, with 0.95% to 1.5% in the top ten. Sequenced: peripheral blood. These receptors came from a woman in her fifties or sixties with acute or convalescent COVID-19.

This clone was counted a single time. The rearrangement joins TRBV12-3 or TRBV12-4 to TRBJ1-2; no clear D. Trimming took off 6 bases at V and 2 bases at J, with 10 bases between the two ends. CDR3 length: 13 residues. CDR3 sequence (DNA): TGTGCCAGCAGACCCGGTTCGAACTATGGCTACACCTTC. This codes for CASRPGSNYGYTF.

This clone was seen only a few times. The genes are TRBV27 and TRBJ1-2; TRBD1 might be the D (5 bases). In germline, CDR1 is MNHEY, CDR2 SMNVEV (reference sequence). The CDR3 spans 14 residues. The ends were cut back, 7 bases at V and 8 bases at J, with 20 bases in the middle. The CDR3 spells CASTSRGEGRGYTF. The CDR3 DNA sequence: TGTGCCAGCACATCTCGGGGGGAGGGACGGGGCTACACCTTC.

As DNA, the CDR3 is TGTGCCATCAGTCACCAGGTGAACACTGAAGCTTTCTTT. The encoded protein is CAISHQVNTEAFF. This chain links TRBV10-3 with TRBJ1-1, with D uncertain. This CDR3 spans 13 amino acids. Trimming stripped 5 bases from V and 0 bases from J, with 7 bases between. Germline values: CDR1 ENHRY, CDR2 SYGVKD.

A single count supports this clone. V and J are TRBV2 and TRBJ1-1; D is ambiguous. In germline, CDR1 is SNHLY, CDR2 FYNNEI. Between the trimmed V and J ends, which lost 7 bases and 1 base, there was a span of 10 bases. This CDR3 spans 13 amino acids. The CDR3: CASTGMWNTEAFF. CDR3 DNA: TGTGCCAGCACCGGGATGTGGAACACTGAAGCTTTCTTT.

The gene calls are TRBV11-2 and TRBJ2-1; 11 bases map to TRBD2. CDR3 length: 17 residues. V shed 5 bases, J shed 4 bases, and the junction held 10 bases outside the gene matches. Germline values: CDR1 SGHAT, CDR2 FQNNGV. The DNA for the CDR3 is TGTGCCAGCAGCGACCTTAGCGGGAGGGCAGGATACAATGAGCAGTTCTTC. Protein: CASSDLSGRAGYNEQFF.

This sequence joins TRBV7-8 and TRBJ2-2; D is possibly TRBD2 (5 bases). CDR3 length: 14 amino acids. Germline V gives CDR1 SGHVS, CDR2 FQNEAQ. The V gene lost 3 bases and the J gene lost 0 bases, with 5 bases spanning the gap. The DNA of the CDR3 is TGTGCCAGCAGCTTGGACTCGAACACCGGGGAGCTGTTTTTT. This sequence encodes CASSLDSNTGELFF.

This chain links TRBV18 with TRBJ2-4; TRBD2 matches at 9 bases. Germline lookup yields CDR1 KGHSH and CDR2 LQKENI. With 2 bases clipped from V and 5 bases from J, the junction kept 1 base outside the gene matches. The CDR3 length is 14 residues. In nucleotides, the CDR3 is TGTGCCAGCTCACCAATAGCGGGGGAAAACATTCAGTACTTC. This sequence encodes CASSPIAGENIQYF.

This clone has just one count. The chain joins TRBV11-2 to TRBJ2-1; D may be TRBD1 (6 bases). The V gene's germline CDR1 is SGHAT and CDR2 FQNNGV. The CDR3 is made up of 16 amino acids. Trimming took off 3 bases at V and 6 bases at J, with 18 bases between the two ends. The CDR3 DNA reads TGTGCCAGCAGCTTCGGCGAGTCAGGGGCCCTCAATGAGCAGTTCTTC. It translates to CASSFGESGALNEQFF.

The CDR3 nucleotides read TGTGCCAGCACCTTAGGGGGGGACTCCCCTGAAGCTTTCTTT. It yields the protein CASTLGGDSPEAFF. J is TRBJ1-1 and V is TRBV5-4; perhaps TRBD1 as D (6 bases). The CDR3 loop spans 14 amino acids. Per germline, CDR1 SGHNT and CDR2 YYREEE (reference sequence). With 6 bases removed from V and 6 bases from J, the gap between germline ends came to 18 bases.